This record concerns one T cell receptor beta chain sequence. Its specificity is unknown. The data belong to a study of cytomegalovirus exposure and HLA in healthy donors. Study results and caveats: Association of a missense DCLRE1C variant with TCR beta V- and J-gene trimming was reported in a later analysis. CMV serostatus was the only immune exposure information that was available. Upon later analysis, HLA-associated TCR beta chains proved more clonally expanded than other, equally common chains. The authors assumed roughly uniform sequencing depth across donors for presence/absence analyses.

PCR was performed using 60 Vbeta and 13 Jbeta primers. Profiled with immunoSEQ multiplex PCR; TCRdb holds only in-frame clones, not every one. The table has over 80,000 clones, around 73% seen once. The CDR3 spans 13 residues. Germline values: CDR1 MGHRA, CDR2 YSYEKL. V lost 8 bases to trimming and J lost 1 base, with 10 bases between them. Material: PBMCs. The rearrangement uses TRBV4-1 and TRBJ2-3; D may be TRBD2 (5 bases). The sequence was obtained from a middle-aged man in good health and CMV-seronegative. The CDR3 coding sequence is TGCGCCAGCCAGCCCGGGGGCACAGATACGCAGTATTTT. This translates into CASQPGGTDTQYF.